This TCR beta chain is from a study of OX40 agonist ivuxolimab in advanced cancers. Overall study: A partial response was reached by three patients: one with hepatocellular carcinoma and two with cutaneous melanoma.

Note on this clone: Its antigen is still unknown.

V was shortened by 5 bases and J by 1 base, with 13 bases between the two germline ends. The germline V gene encodes CDR1 MDHEN and CDR2 SYDVKM. The CDR3 totals 15 residues. Exclusion of a patient followed from autoimmune disease history or systemic immunosuppression. Assay used: immunoSEQ multiplex PCR; TCRdb lists only in-frame clones, some missing. The sample lists about 95,000 clones, over 75% seen once, with around 2.5% in the top ten. Regarding the study as a whole: On average, a greater number of expanded clones characterised CD8+ T cells relative to CD4+.

The chain uses TRBV28 and TRBJ2-3, with a possible D match to TRBD1 (6 bases). The source material was CD4+ or CD8+ T cells sorted from blood, sampled in a trial of the OX40 agonist ivuxolimab. The TCR originated in an adult with an advanced solid tumor such as melanoma, head and neck, liver or kidney cancer. CDR3 sequence: CASSPTGQGTDTQYF. Written as DNA, the CDR3 is TGTGCCAGCAGTCCAACGGGACAAGGCACAGATACGCAGTATTTT.